This TCR beta chain was identified during a study of T cell repertoires in cytomegalovirus infection. Looking at the study overall: Both a matching HLA type and CMV infection were indicated by public TCR beta signatures.

In its sample, this clonotype was seen many times. Its specificity is not known. TCRdb used MiXCR to reprocess the reads, holding one entry per CDR3 protein. The sample gives approximately 750,000 distinct CDR3 sequences, less than 40% of which show up once; roughly 2.9% is in the top ten. The CDR3 totals 13 residues. V was pared by 2 bases and J by 4 bases, with 5 bases between. From germline, CDR1 is SGHVS and CDR2 FNYEAQ. The study's findings and limits: Ex vivo, HLA-C-restricted CMV-specific TCR beta clonotypes prevailed over the rest of the response. Cumulative frequency of public TCR beta families picked out carriers of CMV plus the relevant HLA.

The receptor comes from a human donor in good health (CMV status not recorded). Some clones in this sample may be carry-over from other donors' samples. The chain carries TRBV7-6 and TRBJ2-2, with D uncertain. The sequenced material came from PBMCs. The CDR3 is CASSLIFTGELFF. The CDR3 DNA reads as TGTGCCAGCAGCTTAATCTTCACCGGGGAGCTGTTTTTT.